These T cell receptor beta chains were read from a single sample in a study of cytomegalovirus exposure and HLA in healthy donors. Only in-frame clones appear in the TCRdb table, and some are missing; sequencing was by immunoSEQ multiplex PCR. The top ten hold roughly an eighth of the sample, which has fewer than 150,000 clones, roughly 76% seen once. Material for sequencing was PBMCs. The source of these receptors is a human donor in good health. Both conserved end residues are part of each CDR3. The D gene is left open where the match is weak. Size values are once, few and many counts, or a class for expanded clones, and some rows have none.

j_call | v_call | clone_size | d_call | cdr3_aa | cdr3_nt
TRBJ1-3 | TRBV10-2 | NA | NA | CASSEEGNTIYF | TGCGCCAGCAGTGAGGAGGGAAACACCATATATTTT
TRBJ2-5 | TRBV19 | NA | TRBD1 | CASSIVRVGGGRETQYF | TGTGCCAGTAGTATAGTGAGAGTAGGGGGCGGGCGAGAGACCCAGTACTTC
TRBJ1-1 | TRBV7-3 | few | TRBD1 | CASSTTGGNTEAFF | TGTGCCAGCAGCACTACAGGGGGCAACACTGAAGCTTTCTTT
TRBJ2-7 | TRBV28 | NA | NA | CASSDPGKEQYF | TGTGCCAGCAGTGACCCAGGGAAGGAGCAGTACTTC
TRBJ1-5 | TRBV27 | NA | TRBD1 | CASSGTGDNQPQHF | TGTGCCAGCTCCGGGACAGGGGACAATCAGCCCCAGCATTTT
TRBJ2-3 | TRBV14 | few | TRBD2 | CASSRQVAGDPSRLYF | TGTGCCAGCAGTCGGCAGGTAGCGGGGGACCCTTCCCGCTTGTATTTT
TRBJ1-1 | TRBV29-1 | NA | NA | CSVEEGHLTEAFF | TGCAGCGTTGAAGAGGGACATCTCACTGAAGCTTTCTTT
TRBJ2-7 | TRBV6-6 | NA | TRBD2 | CASSRLAGSSYEQYF | TGTGCCAGCAGCCGTCTAGCGGGGTCCTCCTACGAGCAGTACTTC
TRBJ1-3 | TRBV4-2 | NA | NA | CASSQDRGSGNTIYF | TGTGCCAGCAGCCAAGATAGAGGCTCTGGAAACACCATATATTTT
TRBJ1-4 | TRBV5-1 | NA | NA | CASSLTGERGEKLFF | TGCGCCAGCAGCTTGACTGGGGAAAGGGGGGAAAAACTGTTTTTT
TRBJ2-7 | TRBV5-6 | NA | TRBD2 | CASSFPGGSYEQYF | TGTGCCAGCAGCTTTCCCGGGGGGTCCTACGAGCAGTACTTC
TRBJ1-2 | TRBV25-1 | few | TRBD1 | CASSDGYRGDTF | TGTGCCAGCAGTGATGGGTACAGGGGGGACACCTTC
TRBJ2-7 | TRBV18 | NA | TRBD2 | CASSPAGGPYEQYF | TGTGCCAGCTCACCAGCGGGAGGACCTTACGAGCAGTACTTC
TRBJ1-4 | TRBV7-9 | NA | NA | CASSFYPTNEKLFF | TGTGCCAGCAGCTTCTACCCGACTAATGAAAAACTGTTTTTT
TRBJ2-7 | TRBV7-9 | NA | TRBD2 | CASSLVGGMDYEQYF | TGTGCCAGCAGCTTAGTCGGGGGGATGGACTACGAGCAGTACTTC
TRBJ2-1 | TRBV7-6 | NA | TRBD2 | CASSLAAGGSYNEQFF | TGTGCCAGCAGCTTAGCGGCGGGGGGCTCCTACAATGAGCAGTTCTTC
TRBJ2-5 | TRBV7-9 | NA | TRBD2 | CASSLGYLAGHGETQYF | TGTGCCAGCAGCTTAGGTTATCTAGCGGGACACGGAGAGACCCAGTACTTC
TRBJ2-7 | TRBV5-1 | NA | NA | CASSLGLTYEQYF | TGCGCCAGCAGCTTAGGACTTACCTACGAGCAGTACTTC
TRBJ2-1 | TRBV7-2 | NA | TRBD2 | CASSLKLAGYNEQFF | TGTGCCAGCAGCTTAAAACTAGCGGGATACAATGAGCAGTTCTTC
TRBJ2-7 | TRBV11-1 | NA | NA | CASSLEQGLYYEQYF | TGTGCCAGCAGCTTAGAACAGGGCCTCTACTACGAGCAGTACTTC
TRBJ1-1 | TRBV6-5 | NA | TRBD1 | CASSSPGTGTGTEAFF | TGTGCCAGCAGTTCTCCGGGGACAGGGACGGGAACTGAAGCTTTCTTT
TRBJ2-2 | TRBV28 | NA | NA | CASRSRGANTGELFF | TGTGCCAGCAGATCAAGGGGTGCGAACACCGGGGAGCTGTTTTTT
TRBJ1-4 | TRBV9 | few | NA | CASSVGQVNEKLFF | TGTGCCAGCAGCGTAGGCCAGGTTAATGAAAAACTGTTTTTT
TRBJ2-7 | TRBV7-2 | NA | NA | CASRSPTASALREQYF | TGTGCCAGCAGGTCGCCCACCGCCAGCGCCCTCCGGGAGCAGTACTTC
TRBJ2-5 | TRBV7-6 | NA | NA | CASSPGGRTQYF | TGTGCCAGCAGCCCCGGAGGTAGGACCCAGTACTTC
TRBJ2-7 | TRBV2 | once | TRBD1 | CASSPGQKYEQYF | TGTGCCAGCAGTCCGGGACAGAAATACGAGCAGTACTTC
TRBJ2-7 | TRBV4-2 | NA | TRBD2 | CASSIGTSGSYEQYF | TGTGCCAGCAGCATCGGTACTAGCGGCTCCTACGAGCAGTACTTC
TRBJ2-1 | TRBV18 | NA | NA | CASSPPGGYNEQFF | TGTGCCAGCTCACCACCGGGGGGATACAATGAGCAGTTCTTC
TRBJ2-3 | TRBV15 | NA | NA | CATSRDLGTDTQYF | TGTGCCACCAGCAGAGATCTAGGCACAGATACGCAGTATTTT
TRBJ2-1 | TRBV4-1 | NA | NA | CASSYRAGTYNEQFF | TGCGCCAGCAGCTATCGAGCGGGTACCTACAATGAGCAGTTCTTC
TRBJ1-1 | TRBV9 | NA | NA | CASSVDPGSGDEAFF | TGTGCCAGCAGCGTAGATCCAGGGTCGGGTGACGAAGCTTTCTTT
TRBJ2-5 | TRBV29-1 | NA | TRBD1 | CSVEDIRTGGQETQYF | TGCAGCGTTGAAGATATTCGAACAGGGGGCCAAGAGACCCAGTACTTC
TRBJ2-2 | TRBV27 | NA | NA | CASSVGLGGPAGELFF | TGTGCCAGCAGCGTAGGGTTGGGGGGGCCGGCCGGGGAGCTGTTTTTT
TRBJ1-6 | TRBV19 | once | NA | CASSIFPGPLHF | TGTGCCAGTAGTATATTTCCAGGACCCCTCCACTTT
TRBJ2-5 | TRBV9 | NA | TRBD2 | CASSSGTSGSWETQYF | TGTGCCAGCAGCTCCGGGACTAGCGGGAGTTGGGAGACCCAGTACTTC
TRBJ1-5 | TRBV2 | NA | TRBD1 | CASSEGQGVGWPQHF | TGTGCCAGCAGTGAAGGTCAGGGGGTAGGATGGCCCCAGCATTTT
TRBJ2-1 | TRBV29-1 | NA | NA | CSVEGLYNEQFF | TGCAGCGTGGAGGGGCTATACAATGAGCAGTTCTTC
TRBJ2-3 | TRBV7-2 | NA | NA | CASSPLSGTDTQYF | TGTGCCAGCAGCCCACTTTCGGGAACAGATACGCAGTATTTT
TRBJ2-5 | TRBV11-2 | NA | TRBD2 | CASSLASSGGETQYF | TGTGCCAGCAGCTTAGCGTCTAGCGGGGGTGAGACCCAGTACTTC
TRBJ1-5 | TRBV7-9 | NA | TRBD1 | CASSAGTGGLGNQPQHF | TGTGCCAGCAGCGCCGGGACAGGGGGCCTTGGCAATCAGCCCCAGCATTTT
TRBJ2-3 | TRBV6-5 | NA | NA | CASSFYGGRNTDTQYF | TGTGCCAGCAGTTTCTATGGGGGCCGGAACACAGATACGCAGTATTTT
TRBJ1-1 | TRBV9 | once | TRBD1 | CASSGTGTMNTEAFF | TGTGCCAGCAGCGGGACAGGGACTATGAACACTGAAGCTTTCTTT
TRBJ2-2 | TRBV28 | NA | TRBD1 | CASSFGDREGTGELFF | TGTGCCAGCAGTTTCGGGGACAGGGAAGGGACCGGGGAGCTGTTTTTT
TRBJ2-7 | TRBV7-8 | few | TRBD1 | CASTRDSGFYEQYF | TGTGCCAGCACCCGGGACAGCGGCTTCTACGAGCAGTACTTC
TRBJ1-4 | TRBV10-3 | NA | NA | CAISEFSGAKEKLFF | TGTGCCATCAGTGAGTTTAGTGGGGCTAAGGAAAAACTGTTTTTT
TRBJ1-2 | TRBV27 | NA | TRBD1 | CASSEGTGGLYGYTF | TGTGCCAGCAGTGAAGGGACAGGGGGCCTTTACGGCTACACCTTC
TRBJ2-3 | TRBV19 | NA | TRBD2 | CASSIASGGTDTQYF | TGTGCCAGTAGTATTGCAAGCGGGGGCACAGATACGCAGTATTTT
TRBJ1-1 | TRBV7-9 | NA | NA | CASRGRGSGTEAFF | TGTGCCAGCAGGGGCAGGGGTTCGGGAACTGAAGCTTTCTTT
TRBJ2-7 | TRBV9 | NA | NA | CASSVGLLASSYEQYF | TGTGCCAGCAGCGTAGGGCTACTAGCCAGCTCCTACGAGCAGTACTTC
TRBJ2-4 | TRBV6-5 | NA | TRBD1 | CASSRDRDIQYF | TGTGCCAGCAGTAGGGACAGGGACATTCAGTACTTC
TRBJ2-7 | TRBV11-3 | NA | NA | CASSLGGGSTYEQYF | TGTGCCAGCAGCTTAGGAGGGGGTTCTACCTACGAGCAGTACTTC
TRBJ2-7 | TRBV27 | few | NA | CASSRRGEQYF | TGTGCCAGCAGCCGACGAGGCGAGCAGTACTTC